This record covers a single T cell receptor beta chain. What it binds is not known. The sample is drawn from a study of T cell responses to AZD1222 COVID-19 vaccine. Trimming removed 1 base at V and 3 bases at J, with 7 bases between. CDR3 length: 14 amino acids. Germline CDR1 is KGHSH and CDR2 is LQKENI. Generated by immunoSEQ multiplex PCR, the TCRdb table keeps only in-frame clones and is missing some. The repertoire has approximately 110,000 clones, around 88% of them found once; the top ten carry less than 6%. General study points: An increase in Spike-specific TCR breadth and depth was observed after two AZD1222 doses. In all cases, repertoires were sampled only after the peak T cell response. Regions 160-218 and 743-854 held dominance among vaccine-associated CD4 TCRs, which spanned spike. It should be noted that donors were predominantly white British and more often female, and clonal diversity was possibly underestimated.

This receptor was identified in an adult in good health. Sequences were derived from peripheral blood, sampled on day 0 of AZD1222 vaccination. This chain uses TRBV18 with TRBJ2-1; no reliable D call. The CDR3 spells CASSPRPDYNEQFF. The CDR3 DNA follows: TGTGCCAGCTCACCACGACCGGACTACAATGAGCAGTTCTTC. The full variable domain, in which reference TRBV18 and TRBJ2-1 provide the parts outside the CDR3, is NAGVMQNPRHLVRRRGQEARLRCSPMKGHSHVYWYRQLPEEGLKFMVYLQKENIIDESGMPKERFSAEFPKEGPSILRIQQVVRGDSAAYFCASSPRPDYNEQFFGPGTRLTVL.